A single sample is the source of the 19 T cell receptor beta chains below, sequenced in a study of shared clonotypes between healthy human individuals. Using immunoSEQ multiplex PCR, the repertoire was profiled, and TCRdb retains in-frame clones only, with some absent. The data show about 470,000 clones, about 76% seen once. The sample comprised PBMCs. Source of these receptors: a woman in her thirties or forties in good health. Some clones in this sample may be carry-over from other donors' samples.

The CDR3 region has the DNA TGTGCCAGCAGCGGTCCGCCCAATGAAAAACTGTTTTTT. This translates into CASSGPPNEKLFF. V usage is TRBV28 and J usage is TRBJ1-4; D not certain. The ends were cut back, 6 bases at V and 5 bases at J, with 10 bases in the middle. The germline gives CDR1 MDHEN, CDR2 SYDVKM. The CDR3 is 13 amino acids.

The chain recombines TRBV6-5 with TRBJ2-3, with 7 bases lining up with TRBD2. This CDR3 contains 14 residues. Germline CDR1 MNHEY, CDR2 SVGAGI. Unmatched junction bases numbered 7, after V lost 3 bases and J lost 7 bases. CDR3 nucleotide sequence: TGTGCCAGCAGTTATGGGGGAGGGCCAAATACGCAGTATTTT. Its translation is CASSYGGGPNTQYF.

V gene TRBV11-2 combines with J gene TRBJ1-2; D perhaps matches TRBD1 (6 bases). The CDR3 sequence is 13 residues long. Germline-derived CDR1 and CDR2 are SGHAT and FQNNGV. V lost 5 bases, J lost 8 bases, and 15 bases lay in between. This CDR3 is CASSRTGTSGYTF. The CDR3 DNA is TGTGCCAGCAGCCGAACAGGGACCTCAGGCTACACCTTC.

Here the CDR3 reads CASSEGLGSSYNEQFF. The DNA for the CDR3 is TGTGCCAGCAGTGAAGGCCTGGGCAGCTCCTACAATGAGCAGTTCTTC. The chain combines TRBV6-1 with TRBJ2-1; D ambiguous. CDR3 length: 16 residues. Germline loops: CDR1 MNHNS, CDR2 SASEGT. V lost 1 base and J lost 0, with 10 bases in between.

This clone came up a few times. This chain uses TRBV6-1 with TRBJ1-3, with D unclear. V was pared by 5 bases and J by 3 bases, with 8 bases between. The CDR3 covers 13 residues. Germline V lookup: CDR1 MNHNS, CDR2 SASEGT. The CDR3: CASSWVHGNTIYF. The CDR3 DNA reads TGTGCCAGCAGTTGGGTCCATGGAAACACCATATATTTT.

The V and J genes are TRBV7-3 and TRBJ1-1; 8 nucleotides align to TRBD1. The CDR3 loop spans 14 amino acids. The ends lost 0 bases at V and 9 bases at J; junction bases unmatched: 6. Looked up from germline, CDR1 is SGHTA and CDR2 is FQGTGA. This chain's CDR3 is CASSLTADRDQAFF. CDR3 nucleotide sequence: TGTGCCAGCAGCTTAACGGCGGACAGGGATCAAGCTTTCTTT.

This chain links TRBV7-8 with TRBJ2-2; 10 nucleotides match TRBD1. The germline V gene has CDR1 SGHVS and CDR2 FQNEAQ. The V and J ends lost 5 bases and 6 bases, in that order; junction bases with no gene match: 3. The CDR3 is 14 amino acids. CDR3 in DNA: TGTGCCAGCAGCCGACAGGGGGCGTCCGGGGAGCTGTTTTTT. Translation: CASSRQGASGELFF.

The count of this clone is one. The chain employs TRBV7-9 and TRBJ2-5; the D gene could be TRBD1 or TRBD2 (5 bases each). Matching the DNA end better, TRBJ2-7 makes the J call doubtful. The CDR3 contains 18 residues. From germline, CDR1 is SEHNR and CDR2 FQNEAQ (reference sequence). The CDR3 loop reads CASSQGPPGTSISYEQYF. CDR3 bases: TGTGCCAGCAGCCAAGGTCCCCCCGGGACCTCGATCTCCTACGAGCAGTACTTC.

The chain is built from TRBV5-6 and TRBJ1-1; D is unclear. Germline lookup yields CDR1 SGHDT and CDR2 YYEEEE. With 1 base removed from V and 8 bases from J, the gap between germline ends came to 9 bases. CDR3 size: 12 residues. CDR3 DNA sequence: TGTGCCAGCAGCTTGAATCGTGGGGAAGCTTTCTTT. This translates into CASSLNRGEAFF.

This chain connects TRBV7-9 to TRBJ2-1, with 9 nucleotides matching TRBD2. The CDR3 has 13 amino acids. CDR1 SEHNR and CDR2 FQNEAQ come from the germline V gene (reference sequence). Trimming at V came to 4 bases and at J to 10 bases, leaving 5 bases not matched to a gene. The CDR3 coding sequence is TGTGCCAGCAGCTCGGCGGGAGGGTGGGAGCAGTTCTTC. It codes for CASSSAGGWEQFF.

The table lists this clone with a few counts. The V gene is TRBV5-6, the J gene TRBJ2-2, with 15 positions matching TRBD2. Looked up from germline, CDR1 is SGHDT and CDR2 is YYEEEE. Trimming removed 4 bases from V and 6 bases from J; junction bases left unmatched: 4. The CDR3 length is 16 residues. The chain's CDR3 is CASSKGLAGGPGELFF. The CDR3 nucleotides are TGTGCCAGCAGCAAGGGACTAGCGGGAGGTCCCGGGGAGCTGTTTTTT.

The chain couples TRBV10-1 to TRBJ2-7; 7 bases fit TRBD2. Germline CDR1 reads WNHNN; CDR2 reads SYGVQD (reference sequence). V lost 2 bases to trimming and J lost 2 bases; unmatched junction nucleotides: 15. This CDR3 has 18 amino acids. The CDR3 sequence: CASSEGRASNRGTYEQYF. The CDR3 nucleotides read TGCGCCAGCAGTGAGGGGAGGGCTAGTAATCGGGGAACCTACGAGCAGTACTTC.

This chain joins TRBV19 and TRBJ2-3; 9 positions match TRBD2. CDR1 is LNHDA, CDR2 SQIVND, per germline (reference sequence). Trimming cost V 3 bases and J 4 bases; bases outside gene matches: 5. This CDR3 region has 15 residues. The CDR3, as DNA: TGTGCCAGTAGTATCTTTAGCGGGAGCGCAGATACGCAGTATTTT. It translates to CASSIFSGSADTQYF. The whole variable domain, remainder taken from reference TRBV19 and TRBJ2-3, is DGGITQSPKYLFRKEGQNVTLSCEQNLNHDAMYWYRQDPGQGLRLIYYSQIVNDFQKGDIAEGYSVSREKKESFPLTVTSAQKNPTAFYLCASSIFSGSADTQYFGPGTRLTVL.

The chain is built from TRBV7-2 and TRBJ1-4, with D tentatively TRBD1 (5 bases). Looked up from germline, CDR1 is SGHTA and CDR2 is FQGNSA. The CDR3 length is 17 residues. V was shortened by 2 bases and J by 4 bases, with 17 bases between the two germline ends. The CDR3 protein is CASSLRGGAAYNEKLFF. In nucleotides, the CDR3 is TGTGCCAGCAGCTTAAGGGGTGGGGCAGCTTATAATGAAAAACTGTTTTTT.

The rearrangement uses TRBV7-9 and TRBJ2-1; 7 bases agree with TRBD2. CDR3 size: 16 residues. The V gene's germline CDR1 is SEHNR and CDR2 FQNEAQ (reference sequence). The V and J ends lost 5 bases and 9 bases, in that order; junction bases with no gene match: 16. The CDR3 bases are TGTGCCAGCAGCCCCCGACCGGCGGGAGATAGAGTTGAGCAGTTCTTC. Translated, it gives CASSPRPAGDRVEQFF.

This clone was recorded only once. The junction shows a germline mismatch at one end, possibly a read error. The chain couples TRBV29-1 to TRBJ1-1, with 11 nucleotides matching TRBD1. The CDR3 extends over 14 amino acids. Germline CDR1 and CDR2: SQVTM and ANQGSEA. The CDR3 DNA is TGCAGCGTTCGGTCCGACGGGACAGGGGGAAGGGCTTCCTTT. This encodes CSVRSDGTGGRASF.

The genes are TRBV5-1 and TRBJ1-1; no clear D. Trimming took off 0 bases at V and 6 bases at J, with 15 bases between the two ends. Germline CDR1 SGHRS, CDR2 YFSETQ. This CDR3 is 15 amino acids long. The CDR3 nucleotides read TGCGCCAGCAGCTTGGTAGGCCCGCCGTTGGCTGAAGCTTTCTTT. Translation: CASSLVGPPLAEAFF.

V usage is TRBV19 and J usage is TRBJ2-7, with D maybe TRBD2 (6 bases). The germline V and J ends were trimmed by 3 bases and 4 bases, with 13 bases remaining between them. The CDR3 totals 14 residues. Germline-derived CDR1 and CDR2 are LNHDA and SQIVND (reference sequence). Here the CDR3 reads CASSIRDSLYEQYF. The CDR3 DNA is TGTGCCAGTAGTATCCGGGACTCGCTGTACGAGCAGTACTTC.

The CDR3 DNA is TGTGCCAGCAGCTTTCGTACCGGGACCGACAATGAGCAGTTCTTC. Translation: CASSFRTGTDNEQFF. J is TRBJ2-1 and V is TRBV7-3, with D perhaps TRBD1 or TRBD2 (5 bases each). CDR3 length: 15 residues. The ends were cut back, 3 bases at V and 5 bases at J, with 14 bases in the middle. CDR1 and CDR2 from the germline V gene are SGHTA and FQGTGA.